Listed below are T cell receptor beta chains from one sample, sequenced in a study of read filtering for tumor transcriptome and immune sequencing. TCRdb independently ran MiXCR on the reads; one entry per CDR3 protein. The profile shows about 39,000 distinct CDR3 sequences, 14% of them singletons. What was sequenced was a population of CD138-negative cells sorted from bone marrow. The receptors here all came from a donor aged 40 or over with multiple myeloma. CDR3s include the opening cysteine and the closing phenylalanine or tryptophan. The D gene is left open where the match is weak. Size values are once, few and many counts, or a class for expanded clones, and some rows have none.

>TRBJ2-7|TRBD1|TRBV27|few|14
CASSYGTGAYEQYF
TGTGCCAGCAGTTACGGGACAGGGGCCTACGAGCAGTACTTC
>TRBJ1-5|TRBD1|TRBV19|many|15
CASSKDRARNQPQHF
TGTGCCAGTAGTAAGGACAGGGCCCGCAATCAGCCCCAGCATTTT
>TRBJ1-1|NA|TRBV14|many|13
CASSQTLVSEAFF
TGTGCCAGCAGCCAAACTTTGGTATCTGAGGCTTTCTTT
>TRBJ1-2|NA|TRBV12-3/TRBV12-4|many|14
CASSLPQAPYGYTF
TGTGCCAGCAGTTTACCCCAGGCCCCCTATGGCTACACCTTC
>TRBJ2-3|TRBD2|TRBV7-9|many|14
CASSLQRGGDTQYF
TGTGCCAGCAGCCTTCAGCGGGGGGGAGATACGCAGTATTTT
>TRBJ2-3|TRBD2|TRBV27|many|17
CASSLSFGLAVADTQYF
TGTGCCAGCAGTTTATCCTTTGGGCTAGCGGTAGCAGATACGCAGTATTTT
>TRBJ1-1|NA|TRBV20-1|many|12
CSAVQGNTEAFF
TGCAGTGCTGTCCAGGGGAACACTGAAGCTTTCTTT
>TRBJ2-3|NA|TRBV2|many|16
CASSARVPAVTDTQYF
TGTGCCAGCAGTGCGAGGGTTCCGGCGGTCACAGATACGCAGTATTTT
>TRBJ1-5|NA|TRBV4-2|many|15
CASSQGAGSNQPQHF
TGTGCCAGCAGCCAAGGGGCGGGTAGCAATCAGCCCCAGCATTTT
>TRBJ2-7|TRBD1|TRBV12-3/TRBV12-4|many|13
CASSPTGDYEQYF
TGTGCCAGCAGCCCCACAGGGGACTACGAGCAGTACTTC
>TRBJ2-4|TRBD1|TRBV9|many|15
CASSASTGTVNIQYF
TGTGCCAGCAGCGCGTCCACCGGGACAGTAAACATTCAGTACTTC
>TRBJ2-1|NA|TRBV6-2/TRBV6-3|few|13
CASGLQEGNEQFF
TGTGCCAGCGGCTTACAGGAAGGCAATGAGCAGTTCTTC
>TRBJ1-4|NA|TRBV5-1|many|14
CASSLGQQNEKLFF
TGCGCCAGCAGCTTGGGACAGCAGAATGAAAAACTGTTTTTT
>TRBJ1-2|NA|TRBV23-1|many|13
CASSQGAIYGYTF
TGCGCCAGCAGTCAAGGAGCAATCTATGGCTACACCTTC
>TRBJ1-5|NA|TRBV19|NA|17
CATRGGAGSNSNQPQHF
TGTGCCACCCGAGGGGGGGCAGGGTCTAATAGCAATCAGCCCCAGCATTTT
>TRBJ2-7|TRBD1|TRBV28|many|15
CASSPRDRRTYEQYF
TGTGCCAGCAGCCCCAGGGACAGGCGGACCTACGAGCAGTACTTC